One sample yielded the 30 T cell receptor beta chains listed below, sequenced in a study of monozygotic twins with inflammatory bowel disease. TCRdb reprocessed the 5' RACE reads and keeps a single row for each CDR3 protein, giving no DNA. This sample's clone table lists about 160,000 distinct CDR3 sequences. The sequencing sample was made of blood. All receptors come from a human donor with ulcerative colitis or Crohn's disease, or a healthy co-twin of an affected twin (not recorded which).

The CDR3 sequence: CASRGIGTGSLGEQFF. The chain is built from TRBV4-1 and TRBJ2-1; TCRdb's assignment of TRBD1 cannot be checked, as there is no DNA. CDR1 is MGHRA and CDR2 is YSYEKL in the germline V gene. The CDR3 sequence is 16 residues long.

The J gene is TRBJ1-1, the V gene TRBV9. Germline assignment: CDR1 SGDLS and CDR2 YYNGEE. This CDR3 has 13 amino acids. The CDR3 protein is CASSVYVNTEAFF.

The rearrangement uses TRBV20-1 and TRBJ1-6; checking the TCRdb D call of TRBD1 is not possible without DNA. CDR3 length: 16 residues. The germline gives CDR1 DFQATT, CDR2 SNEGSKA (reference sequence). This CDR3 reads CSARDQGVSYNSPLHF.

V and J are TRBV6-6 and TRBJ1-5; TCRdb's D gene call, TRBD1, goes unchecked for lack of DNA. The germline V gene encodes CDR1 MNHNY and CDR2 SVGAGI (reference sequence). The CDR3 is 13 residues long. The CDR3: CASAGQRNQPQHF.

The chain combines TRBV5-1 with TRBJ2-7; TCRdb reports TRBD2, a call that lacks DNA to check it against. Per germline, CDR1 SGHRS and CDR2 YFSETQ. This CDR3 region has 16 residues. The chain's CDR3 is CASSLRTSGSGNEQYF.

The J gene is TRBJ2-7, the V gene TRBV18; TCRdb indicates TRBD1, and absent DNA this call remains unverified. CDR3 length: 14 residues. CDR1 and CDR2 from the germline V gene are KGHSH and LQKENI. The CDR3 is CASSGQGGIYEQYF.

This rearrangement joins TRBV5-1 to TRBJ2-1. The CDR3 is made up of 13 amino acids. Germline V gene sequence: CDR1 SGHRS, CDR2 YFSETQ. The CDR3 spells CASSLVGGHEQFF.

The V gene is TRBV12-3 or TRBV12-4, the J gene TRBJ2-7. The CDR3 spans 15 residues. CDR3: CASSARRQSSYEQYF.

V is TRBV27 and J is TRBJ1-1; TCRdb's D call of TRBD1 is untestable without DNA. The CDR3 runs 16 residues. Germline lookup yields CDR1 MNHEY and CDR2 SMNVEV (reference sequence). CDR3: CASSPSTDRANTEAFF.

The chain combines TRBV10-3 with TRBJ2-1. The CDR3 extends over 18 amino acids. CDR1 ENHRY and CDR2 SYGVKD come from the germline V gene. CDR3 loop: CAISETRYELLPYDEQFF.

This chain connects TRBV11-2 to TRBJ2-5; the TRBD2 assignment by TCRdb is unverifiable without DNA. CDR1 is SGHAT, CDR2 FQNNGV, per germline. The CDR3 runs to 14 residues. The CDR3 spells CASSLGLDLETQYF.

This chain links TRBV2 with TRBJ1-5. CDR1 is SNHLY, CDR2 FYNNEI, per germline. CDR3 size: 13 residues. CDR3 amino acids: CASSDRAGQPQHF.

The CDR3 protein is CSVTGELGQPQHF. The chain links TRBV29-1 to TRBJ1-5; TCRdb selects TRBD1, and the lack of DNA leaves this call unchecked. Germline CDR1 and CDR2: SQVTM and ANQGSEA. The CDR3 length is 13 residues.

The chain couples TRBV20-1 to TRBJ2-1; TCRdb's D call, TRBD2, is unchecked because there is no DNA. This CDR3 has 15 amino acids. Germline V gene data show CDR1 as DFQATT and CDR2 as SNEGSKA (reference sequence). CDR3 sequence reads: CSASNPTGLVYEQFF.

This CDR3 is CASSRPQWSGELFF. V is TRBV6-2 or TRBV6-3 and J is TRBJ2-2. CDR1 and CDR2 from the germline V gene are MNHEY and SVGEGT. The CDR3 spans 14 residues.

The V call is TRBV7-8, the J call TRBJ2-5; TCRdb lists TRBD2, though no DNA is available to test this call. The CDR3 has 13 amino acids. Germline lookup yields CDR1 SGHVS and CDR2 FQNEAQ. The CDR3 sequence: CASSLEGWETQYF.

The rearrangement joins TRBV20-1 to TRBJ1-1. Germline V gene data show CDR1 as DFQATT and CDR2 as SNEGSKA (reference sequence). CDR3 length equals 12 residues. The chain's CDR3 is CRRGGEVTEAFF.

This rearrangement joins TRBV5-1 to TRBJ2-4; TCRdb selects TRBD2, and the lack of DNA leaves this call unchecked. There are 16 residues in the CDR3. Germline V gene sequence: CDR1 SGHRS, CDR2 YFSETQ. The CDR3 loop is CASSLSSAGPKNIQYF.

This chain uses TRBV5-6 with TRBJ2-7. Germline loops: CDR1 SGHDT, CDR2 YYEEEE. CDR3 size: 13 residues. The CDR3 here is CASSWDRGYEQYF.

J is TRBJ2-3 and V is TRBV28; TCRdb lists TRBD2, though no DNA is available to test this call. CDR3 length: 16 amino acids. CDR1 and CDR2 from the germline V gene are MDHEN and SYDVKM. The CDR3 loop is CASSLPLAGGGDTQYF.

The chain couples TRBV6-2 or TRBV6-3 to TRBJ1-1. Per germline, CDR1 MNHEY and CDR2 SVGEGT. There are 13 residues in the CDR3. The CDR3 spells CASTYFQNTEAFF.

The CDR3 sequence is CASSLPAGNTIYF. The chain recombines TRBV9 with TRBJ1-3. The CDR3 loop spans 13 amino acids. Per the germline V gene, CDR1 is SGDLS and CDR2 is YYNGEE.

The chain recombines TRBV5-5 with TRBJ1-1. The CDR3 loop spans 13 amino acids. The V gene's germline CDR1 is SGHKS and CDR2 YYEKEE (reference sequence). CDR3 loop: CASSLVLVVEAFF.

The chain is built from TRBV6-5 and TRBJ2-3; no DNA is available, so the TRBD1 call from TCRdb remains unchecked. The CDR3 totals 18 residues. CDR1 is MNHEY, CDR2 SVGAGI, per germline. CDR3 region: CASSYKAGWSARTDTQYF.

This chain links TRBV3-1 with TRBJ2-1; TCRdb's D call of TRBD2 is untestable without DNA. The CDR3 consists of 16 residues. Per the germline V gene, CDR1 is LGHDT and CDR2 is YNNKEL (reference sequence). Here the CDR3 reads CASSQDSGGALDEQFF.

The CDR3 sequence is CSAILSGREQFF. The chain links TRBV20-1 to TRBJ2-1; the TRBD2 assignment by TCRdb is unverifiable without DNA. The germline V gene has CDR1 DFQATT and CDR2 SNEGSKA (reference sequence). The CDR3 sequence is 12 residues long.

V usage is TRBV20-1 and J usage is TRBJ1-2. Germline values: CDR1 DFQATT, CDR2 SNEGSKA (reference sequence). The CDR3 sequence is 12 residues long. CDR3 loop: CSAPPRSDGYTF.

The chain joins TRBV6-5 to TRBJ2-5; TCRdb reports TRBD1, a call that lacks DNA to check it against. Germline V gene data show CDR1 as MNHEY and CDR2 as SVGAGI. The CDR3 extends over 17 amino acids. The CDR3 sequence: CASSWGLQSSPQETQYF.

The rearrangement links TRBV11-1 to TRBJ2-1; there is no DNA to check the TCRdb D call of TRBD1. This CDR3 has 17 residues. Germline lookup yields CDR1 SGHAT and CDR2 FQDESV (reference sequence). CDR3: CASSPRTELGPYNEQFF.

The chain links TRBV29-1 to TRBJ1-2; TCRdb gives TRBD1 as the D gene, but with no DNA this cannot be confirmed. The germline CDR1 and CDR2 sequences are SQVTM and ANQGSEA. The CDR3 sequence is 11 residues long. The CDR3 sequence is CSVTAGKGYTF. The whole variable domain, filled in from reference TRBV29-1 and TRBJ1-2, reads SAVISQKPSRDICQRGTSLTIQCQVDSQVTMMFWYRQQPGQSLTLIATANQGSEATYESGFVIDKFPISRPNLTFSTLTVSNMSPEDSSIYLCSVTAGKGYTFGSGTRLTVV.